This TCR beta chain was obtained from a study of CD8+CD57+ T cells in acquired aplastic anemia. Background on the study: Mean yield of DNA from sorted CD4+ and CD8+ cells was 2.5 to 4 ug. Whole-study results and caveats: Patients had roughly 29 CD8+ CDR3 sequences in common with controls (the shared set).

It was patients with CD8+CD57+ cell expansion by flow cytometry who were chosen for sequencing. Each of the patients presented with severe acquired aplastic anemia. Germline-derived CDR1 and CDR2 are SNHLY and FYNNEI. The CDR3 totals 15 residues. As regards this clonotype: Its antigen is not known. One end of the junction is discordant with germline, which a read error may explain.

TCR beta VDJ and CDR3 were profiled, and genomic DNA was the template. TCRdb processed the reads anew with MiXCR; each CDR3 protein has one entry. The sample has under 350,000 distinct CDR3 sequences, 56% seen once. The V and J genes are TRBV2 and TRBJ1-5, with 9 nucleotides matching TRBD1. Sequenced: sorted CD4+, CD8+, or CD8+CD57+ T cells (not recorded which) from PBMCs. This receptor was obtained from a human donor with aplastic anemia. The CDR3 nucleotides are TGTGCCAGCAGTGAGGGACAGGGCGCTGGTCAGCCTCAGCATTTT. Protein: CASSEGQGAGQPQHF.